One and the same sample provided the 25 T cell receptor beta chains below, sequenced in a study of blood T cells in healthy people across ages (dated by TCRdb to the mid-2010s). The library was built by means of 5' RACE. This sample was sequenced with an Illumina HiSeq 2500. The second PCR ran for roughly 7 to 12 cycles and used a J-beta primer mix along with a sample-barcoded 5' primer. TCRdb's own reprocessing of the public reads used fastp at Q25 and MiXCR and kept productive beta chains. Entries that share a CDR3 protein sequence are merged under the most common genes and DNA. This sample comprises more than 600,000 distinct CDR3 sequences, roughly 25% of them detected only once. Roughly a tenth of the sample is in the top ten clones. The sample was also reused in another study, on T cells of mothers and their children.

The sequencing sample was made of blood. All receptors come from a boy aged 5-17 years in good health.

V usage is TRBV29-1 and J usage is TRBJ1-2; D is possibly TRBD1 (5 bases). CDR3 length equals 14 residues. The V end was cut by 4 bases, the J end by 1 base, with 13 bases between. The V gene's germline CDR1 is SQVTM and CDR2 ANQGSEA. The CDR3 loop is CSVGGSGGNYGYTF. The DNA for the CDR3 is TGCAGCGTTGGAGGGTCTGGGGGTAACTATGGCTACACCTTC.

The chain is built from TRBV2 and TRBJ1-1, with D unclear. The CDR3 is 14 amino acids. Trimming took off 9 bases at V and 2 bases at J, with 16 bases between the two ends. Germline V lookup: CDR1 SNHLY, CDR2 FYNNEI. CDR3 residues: CASLFWTVNTEAFF. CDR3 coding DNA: TGTGCCAGTCTCTTTTGGACGGTTAACACTGAAGCTTTCTTT.

The CDR3 spells CASSLEGLGTETQYF. The CDR3 region has the DNA TGTGCCAGCAGCTTAGAGGGTCTGGGAACAGAGACCCAGTACTTC. The genes are TRBV7-2 and TRBJ2-5; the D is unclear. The V gene's germline CDR1 is SGHTA and CDR2 FQGNSA. The V and J ends lost 1 base and 4 bases respectively, with 13 bases between them. This CDR3 region has 15 residues.

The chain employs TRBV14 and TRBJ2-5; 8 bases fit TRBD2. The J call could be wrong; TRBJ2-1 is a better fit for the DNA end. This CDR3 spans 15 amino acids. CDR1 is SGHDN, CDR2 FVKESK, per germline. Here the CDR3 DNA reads TGTGCCAGCAGCCACGGCGGGGGGAGGAGAATTGGGCAGTTCTTC. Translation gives CASSHGGGRRIGQFF.

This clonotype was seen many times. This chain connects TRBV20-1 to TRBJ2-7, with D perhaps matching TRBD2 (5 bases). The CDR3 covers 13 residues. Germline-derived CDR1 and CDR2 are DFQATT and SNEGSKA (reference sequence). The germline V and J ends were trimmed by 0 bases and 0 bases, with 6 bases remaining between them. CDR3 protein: CSARDGSSYEQYF. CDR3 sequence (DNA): TGCAGTGCTAGAGATGGGAGCTCCTACGAGCAGTACTTC.

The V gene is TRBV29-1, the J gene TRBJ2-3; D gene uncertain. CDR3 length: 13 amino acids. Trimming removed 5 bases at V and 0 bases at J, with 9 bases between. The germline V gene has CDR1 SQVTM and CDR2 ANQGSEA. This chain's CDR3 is CSVLVGSTDTQYF. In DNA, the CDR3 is TGCAGCGTTTTGGTCGGTAGCACAGATACGCAGTATTTT.

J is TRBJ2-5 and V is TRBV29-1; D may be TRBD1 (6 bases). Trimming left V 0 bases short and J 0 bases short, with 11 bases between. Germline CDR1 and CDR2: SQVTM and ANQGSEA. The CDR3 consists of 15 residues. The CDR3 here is CSVEDGQGYQETQYF. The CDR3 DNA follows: TGCAGCGTTGAAGATGGGCAGGGGTACCAAGAGACCCAGTACTTC.

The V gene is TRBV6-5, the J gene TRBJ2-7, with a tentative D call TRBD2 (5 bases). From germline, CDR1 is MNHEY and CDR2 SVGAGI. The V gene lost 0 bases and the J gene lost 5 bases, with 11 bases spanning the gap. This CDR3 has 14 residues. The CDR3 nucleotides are TGTGCCAGCAGTTACTCGATCACGAGGGACGAGCAGTACTTC. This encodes CASSYSITRDEQYF.

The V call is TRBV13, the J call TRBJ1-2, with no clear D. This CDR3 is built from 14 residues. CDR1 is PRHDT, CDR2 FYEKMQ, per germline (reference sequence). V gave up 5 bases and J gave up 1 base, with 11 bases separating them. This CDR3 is CASSPPDLNYGYTF. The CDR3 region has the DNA TGTGCCAGCAGCCCCCCGGATCTTAACTATGGCTACACCTTC.

The CDR3: CASSGVLDDEQYF. The CDR3 DNA is TGCGCCAGCAGTGGGGTCCTGGACGACGAGCAGTACTTC. The rearrangement links TRBV10-1 to TRBJ2-5, with unresolved D. The DNA matches TRBJ2-7 better at its end, which makes the J call doubtful. CDR1 WNHNN and CDR2 SYGVQD come from the germline V gene (reference sequence). The CDR3 length is 13 residues.

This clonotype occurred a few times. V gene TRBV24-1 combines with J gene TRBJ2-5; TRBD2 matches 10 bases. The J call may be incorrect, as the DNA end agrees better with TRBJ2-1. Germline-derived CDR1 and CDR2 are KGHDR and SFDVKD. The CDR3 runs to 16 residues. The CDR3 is CATSDTSGESYNEQFF. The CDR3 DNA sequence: TGTGCCACCAGTGACACTAGCGGGGAATCATACAATGAGCAGTTCTTC.

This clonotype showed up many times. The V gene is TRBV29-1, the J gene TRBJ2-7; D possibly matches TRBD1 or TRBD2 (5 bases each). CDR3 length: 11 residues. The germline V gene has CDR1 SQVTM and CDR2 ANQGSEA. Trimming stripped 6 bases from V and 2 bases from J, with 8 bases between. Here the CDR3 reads CSVGTTYEQYF. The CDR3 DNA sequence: TGCAGCGTAGGGACCACCTACGAGCAGTACTTC.

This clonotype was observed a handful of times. The CDR3 loop is CASSVPGQELIQETQYF. CDR3 bases: TGTGCCAGCAGCGTCCCGGGACAGGAACTAATACAAGAGACCCAGTACTTC. The rearrangement uses TRBV7-9 and TRBJ2-5; 8 nucleotides line up with TRBD1. Germline loops: CDR1 SEHNR, CDR2 FQNEAQ (reference sequence). J was trimmed by 2 bases and V by 5 bases; bases with no gene match: 13. The CDR3 consists of 17 residues.

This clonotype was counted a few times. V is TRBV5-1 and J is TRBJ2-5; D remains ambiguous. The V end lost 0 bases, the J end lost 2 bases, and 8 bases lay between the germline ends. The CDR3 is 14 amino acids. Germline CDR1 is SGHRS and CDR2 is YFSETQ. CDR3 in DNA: TGCGCCAGCAGCTTGGAGAGTTTTCAAGAGACCCAGTACTTC. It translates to CASSLESFQETQYF.

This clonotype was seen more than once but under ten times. The CDR3 loop reads CSATSGQGIDSNQPQHF. The CDR3 DNA is TGCAGTGCCACCTCAGGACAGGGGATAGATAGCAATCAGCCCCAGCATTTT. The genes are TRBV20-1 and TRBJ1-5, with 9 positions matching TRBD1. The CDR3 is 17 residues long. The trim removed 6 bases at V and 0 bases at J, leaving 12 bases unmatched. Germline V lookup: CDR1 DFQATT, CDR2 SNEGSKA (reference sequence).

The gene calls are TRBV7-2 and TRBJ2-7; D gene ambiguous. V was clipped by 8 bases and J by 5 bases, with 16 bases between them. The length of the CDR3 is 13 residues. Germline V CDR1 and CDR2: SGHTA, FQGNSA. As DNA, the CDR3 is TGTGCCAGCCAAAACCGAAGTGTCCACGAGCAGTACTTC. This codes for CASQNRSVHEQYF.

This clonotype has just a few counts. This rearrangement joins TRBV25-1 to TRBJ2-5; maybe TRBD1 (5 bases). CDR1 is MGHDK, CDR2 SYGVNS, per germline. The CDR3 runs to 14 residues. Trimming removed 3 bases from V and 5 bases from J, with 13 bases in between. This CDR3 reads CASSDPVGPETQYF. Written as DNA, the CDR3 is TGTGCCAGCAGTGATCCCGTGGGGCCTGAGACCCAGTACTTC.

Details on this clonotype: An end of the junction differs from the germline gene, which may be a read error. The chain's CDR3 is CASSYSDLAGVDTQYF. CDR3 DNA: TGTGCCAGCAGTTACTCGGATCTAGCGGGTGTGGATACACAGTATTTT. The chain uses TRBV6-5 and TRBJ2-3; 8 positions agree with TRBD2. Germline assignment: CDR1 MNHEY and CDR2 SVGAGI. The CDR3 is made up of 16 amino acids.

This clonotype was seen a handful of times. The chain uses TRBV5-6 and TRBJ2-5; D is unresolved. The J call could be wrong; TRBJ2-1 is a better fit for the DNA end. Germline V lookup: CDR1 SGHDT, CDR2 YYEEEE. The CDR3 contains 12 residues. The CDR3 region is CASSFGSGQQFF. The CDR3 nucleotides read TGTGCCAGCAGCTTTGGGTCCGGGCAGCAGTTCTTC.

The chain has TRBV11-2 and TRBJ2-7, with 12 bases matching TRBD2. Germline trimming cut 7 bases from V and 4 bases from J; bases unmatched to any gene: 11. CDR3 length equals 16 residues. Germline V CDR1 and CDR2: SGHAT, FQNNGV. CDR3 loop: CASTSARTSGDYEQYF. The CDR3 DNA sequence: TGTGCCAGCACCTCTGCCCGGACTAGCGGGGATTACGAGCAGTACTTC.

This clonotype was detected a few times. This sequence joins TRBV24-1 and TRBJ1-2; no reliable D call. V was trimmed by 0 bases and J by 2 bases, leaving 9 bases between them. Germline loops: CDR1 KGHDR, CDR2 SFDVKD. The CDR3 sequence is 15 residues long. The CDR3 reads CATSDLPAGNYGYTF. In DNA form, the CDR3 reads TGTGCCACCAGTGATTTGCCGGCAGGAAACTATGGCTACACCTTC.

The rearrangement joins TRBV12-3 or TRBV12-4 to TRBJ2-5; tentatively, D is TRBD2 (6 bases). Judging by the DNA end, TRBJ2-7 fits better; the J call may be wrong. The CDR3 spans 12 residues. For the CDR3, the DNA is TGTGCCAGCGGGGGGATCTCCTACGAGCAGTACTTC. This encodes CASGGISYEQYF.

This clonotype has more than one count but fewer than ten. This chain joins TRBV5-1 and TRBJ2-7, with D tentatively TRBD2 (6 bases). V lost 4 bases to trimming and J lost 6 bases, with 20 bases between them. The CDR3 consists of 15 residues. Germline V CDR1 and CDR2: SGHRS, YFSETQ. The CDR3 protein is CASSPGTPSASEQYF. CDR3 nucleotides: TGCGCCAGCAGCCCGGGGACTCCTTCTGCGAGCGAGCAGTACTTC.

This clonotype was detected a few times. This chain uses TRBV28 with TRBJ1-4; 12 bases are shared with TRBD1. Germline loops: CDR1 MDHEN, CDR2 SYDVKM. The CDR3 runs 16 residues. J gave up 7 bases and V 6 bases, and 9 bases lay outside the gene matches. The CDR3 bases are TGTGCCAGCAGGCCGGGACAGGGGGCGCCGAGTGAAAAACTGTTTTTT. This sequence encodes CASRPGQGAPSEKLFF.

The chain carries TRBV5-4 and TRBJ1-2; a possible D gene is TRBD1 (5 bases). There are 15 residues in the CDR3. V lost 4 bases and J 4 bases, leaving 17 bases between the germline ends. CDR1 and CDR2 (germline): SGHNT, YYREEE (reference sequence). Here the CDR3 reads CASSPGGRDLYGYTF. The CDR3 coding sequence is TGTGCCAGCAGCCCTGGTGGAAGGGACCTCTATGGCTACACCTTC.